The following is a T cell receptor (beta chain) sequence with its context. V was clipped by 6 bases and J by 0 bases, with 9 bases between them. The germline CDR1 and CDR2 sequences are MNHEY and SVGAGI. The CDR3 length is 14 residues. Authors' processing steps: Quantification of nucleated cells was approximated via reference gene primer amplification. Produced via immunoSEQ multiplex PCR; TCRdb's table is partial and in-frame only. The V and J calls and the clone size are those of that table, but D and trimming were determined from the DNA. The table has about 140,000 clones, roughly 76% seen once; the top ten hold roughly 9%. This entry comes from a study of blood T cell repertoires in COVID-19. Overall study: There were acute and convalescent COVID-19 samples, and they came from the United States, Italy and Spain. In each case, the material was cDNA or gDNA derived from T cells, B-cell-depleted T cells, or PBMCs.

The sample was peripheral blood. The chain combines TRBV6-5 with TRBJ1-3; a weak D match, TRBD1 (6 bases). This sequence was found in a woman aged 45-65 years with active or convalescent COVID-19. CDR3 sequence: CASRQDSSGNTIYF. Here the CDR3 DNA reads TGTGCCAGCAGACAGGACAGCTCTGGAAACACCATATATTTT.